The clone carrying this T cell receptor beta chain was found a few times. Its antigen is not identified. The CDR3 loop spans 14 amino acids. Germline CDR1 SNHLY, CDR2 FYNNEI. With 6 bases removed from V and 10 bases from J, the gap between germline ends came to 20 bases. The data stem from a study of cytomegalovirus exposure and HLA in healthy donors. General observations from the study: Rarity held for most TCR sequences, but there were some public TCRs that occurred in many donors. When a later analysis compared HLA-associated TCR beta chains with equally common others, the HLA-associated chains turned out to be more clonally expanded and to have lower generation probabilities. The study flagged some 180 TCR beta chains as cytomegalovirus-associated. It was only CMV serostatus that was available as immune exposure information.

The primer mix had 60 Vbeta and 13 Jbeta primers. Here immunoSEQ multiplex PCR was the method, and the copy in TCRdb shows in-frame clones only, minus some. The table lists about 110,000 clones, approximately 80% of them singletons, with 0.24% in the top ten. V is TRBV2 and J is TRBJ2-3; D not resolved. Sequences were obtained from PBMCs. This TCR was sampled from a man over 45 in good health and CMV-seronegative. The CDR3 loop is CASSVAYTASAQYF. The CDR3 DNA follows: TGTGCCAGCAGCGTAGCCTACACGGCATCAGCGCAGTATTTT.